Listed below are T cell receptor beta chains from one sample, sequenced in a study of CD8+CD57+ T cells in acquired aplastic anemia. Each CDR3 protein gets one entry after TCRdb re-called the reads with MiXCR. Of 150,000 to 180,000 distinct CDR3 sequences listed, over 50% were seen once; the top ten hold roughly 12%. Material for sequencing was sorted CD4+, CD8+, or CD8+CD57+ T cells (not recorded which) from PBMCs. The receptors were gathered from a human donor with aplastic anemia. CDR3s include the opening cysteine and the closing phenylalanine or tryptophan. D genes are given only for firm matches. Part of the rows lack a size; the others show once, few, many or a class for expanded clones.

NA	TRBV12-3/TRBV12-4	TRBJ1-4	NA	TGTGCCAGCAGTTTCCTTTCTGGGAATGAAAAACTGTTTTTT	CASSFLSGNEKLFF
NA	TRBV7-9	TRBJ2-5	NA	TGTGCCAGCAGCTCATCAGCGCTACAAGAGACCCAGTACTTC	CASSSSALQETQYF
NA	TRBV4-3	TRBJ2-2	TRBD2	TGCGCCAGCAGCCTTAGACTAGCGGGGGGCCCGAACACCGGGGAGCTGTCTTTT	CASSLRLAGGPNTGELSF
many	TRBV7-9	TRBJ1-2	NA	TGTGCCAGCAGCCGTGAGAGGGGCTTGGACTTATATGGCTACACCTTC	CASSRERGLDLYGYTF
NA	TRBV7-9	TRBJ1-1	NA	TGTGCCAGCAGTTGGGCAGGGGTGACTGAAGCTTTCTTT	CASSWAGVTEAFF
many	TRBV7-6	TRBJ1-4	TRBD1	TGTGCCAGCAGCGCCAGACAGGGGAGGGGGGCTAATGAAAAACTGTTTTTT	CASSARQGRGANEKLFF
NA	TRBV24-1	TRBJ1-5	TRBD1	TGTGCCACCAGTGATAGACAGGGGTCGGATGGCCAGCCCCAGCATTTT	CATSDRQGSDGQPQHF
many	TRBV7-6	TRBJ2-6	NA	TGTGCCAGCAGTCAGGGGCAGGGCCGTTACTCTGGGGCCAACGTCCTGACTTTC	CASSQGQGRYSGANVLTF
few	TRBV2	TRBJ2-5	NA	TGTGCCAGCAGTGAAGCGGATCAGGGCGCCCAGTACTTC	CASSEADQGAQYF
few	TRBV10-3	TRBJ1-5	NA	TGTGCCATCAGTGAGGCAGGGAGCAATCAGCCCCAGCATTTT	CAISEAGSNQPQHF
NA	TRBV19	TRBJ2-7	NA	TGTGCCAGTAGCGAGCCGGGGAACGAGCAGTACTTC	CASSEPGNEQYF
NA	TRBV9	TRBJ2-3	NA	TGTGCCAGCAGCGTAGAAGGGAGCACAGATACGCAGTATTTT	CASSVEGSTDTQYF
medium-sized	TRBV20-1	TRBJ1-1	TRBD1	TGCAGTGCTAGTACAGGGGGGCACACTGAAGCTTTCTTT	CSASTGGHTEAFF
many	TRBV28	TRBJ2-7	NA	TGTGCCAGCAGGCCCGGATTCTCCTACGAGCAGTACTTC	CASRPGFSYEQYF
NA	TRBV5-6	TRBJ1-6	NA	TGTGCCAGCAGCCAGCCGTCGGTTGAGCCCCTCCACTTT	CASSQPSVEPLHF
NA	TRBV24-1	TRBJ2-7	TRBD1	TGTGCCACCAGTGAGTCCGGGACAGGGGACGAGCAGTACTTC	CATSESGTGDEQYF
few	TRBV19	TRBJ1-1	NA	TGTGCCAGTAGTAGCAGGGTCCAGCCTGAAGCTTTCTTT	CASSSRVQPEAFF
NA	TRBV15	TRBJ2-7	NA	TGTGCCACCAGCAGGGATACTTTACCCTACGAGCAGTACTTC	CATSRDTLPYEQYF
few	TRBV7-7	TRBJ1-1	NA	TGTGCTAGCAGCGTAGGACAGAACACTGAAGCTTTCTTT	CASSVGQNTEAFF
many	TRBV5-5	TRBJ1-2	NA	TGTGCCAGCAGCTACCGCAGGGACGGCTATGGCTACACCTTC	CASSYRRDGYGYTF
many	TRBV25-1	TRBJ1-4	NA	TGTGCCAGCAGTGAAACCCAAGGGGAGGCGAGTGAAAAACTGTTTTTT	CASSETQGEASEKLFF
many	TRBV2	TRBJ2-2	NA	TGTGCCAGCAGTACAGGCAGTACAAGGGCCCTTCGCACCGGGGAGCTGTTTTTT	CASSTGSTRALRTGELFF
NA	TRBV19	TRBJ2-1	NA	TGTGCCAGTATCGAGCGGAGCTCCTACAATGAGCGGTTCTTC	CASIERSSYNERFF
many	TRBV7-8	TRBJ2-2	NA	TGTGCCAGCAGCTTAGGAGGACAGCACACCGGGGAGCTGTTTTTT	CASSLGGQHTGELFF
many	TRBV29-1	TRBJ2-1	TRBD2	TGCAGCGTCGGGGGGTTTGCGGGGGGGGCCAGCAATGAGCAGTTCTTC	CSVGGFAGGASNEQFF
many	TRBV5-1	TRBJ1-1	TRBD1	TGCGCCAGCAGCCCAGACATCCACGACAGGGGGCTGATGAACACTGAAGCTTTCTTT	CASSPDIHDRGLMNTEAFF
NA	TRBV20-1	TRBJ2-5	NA	TGCAGTGCTAGAGAGACCGGAGAGACCCAGTACTTC	CSARETGETQYF